This TCR beta chain is from a study of T cells after yellow fever vaccination. Study-wide background: Preparing low-cell-number fractions relied on SMART-Seq v4 Ultra Low Input. Findings of the study overall: Post-booster repertoires contained most primary-vaccination clones again (96% CD4, around 88% CD8). A minor fraction of clonotypes spanned both CD4 and CD8 compartments.

In germline, CDR1 is SGDLS, CDR2 YYNGEE. This CDR3 is 17 amino acids long. V lost 0 bases and J lost 0, with 13 bases in between. For this clonotype: The antigen is undetermined.

A 5'RACE template-switching step, the method used to make TCR cDNA, added a universal primer site and UMIs. TCRdb re-analysed the 5' RACE reads in MiXCR, keeping a single row per CDR3 protein. This sample has 600,000 to 750,000 distinct CDR3 sequences, with 9% to 15% found just once. The sequence came from a man between 25 and 39 years old who received the YFV17D yellow fever vaccine. This chain uses TRBV9 with TRBJ1-3; D unclear. Here the sequenced sample was PBMCs, taken on the day of the yellow fever booster vaccination. CDR3 nucleotide sequence: TGTGCCAGCAGCGTAGCGGTCGGGCGACACTCTGGAAACACCATATATTTT. Translating it yields CASSVAVGRHSGNTIYF.